Listed below are T cell receptor beta chains from one sample, sequenced in a study of T cell responses to AZD1222 COVID-19 vaccine. Assay: immunoSEQ multiplex PCR; the TCRdb copy retains only in-frame clones and omits some. The sample totals about 140,000 clones. The specimen was peripheral blood. The receptors were sampled from an adult in good health. Both conserved end residues are part of each CDR3.

j_call: TRBJ1-1
v_call: TRBV7-3
cdr3_aa: CASSLGSSNTEAFF

j_call: TRBJ1-6
v_call: TRBV6-1
cdr3_aa: CASSEAGTGAGSPLHF

j_call: TRBJ2-5
v_call: TRBV20-1
cdr3_aa: CSASFRGAQETQYF

j_call: TRBJ1-2
v_call: TRBV6-6
cdr3_aa: CASSYVGRPNYGYTF

j_call: TRBJ1-4
v_call: TRBV5-4
cdr3_aa: CASRTDRGNEKLFF

j_call: TRBJ2-1
v_call: TRBV4-3
cdr3_aa: CASSQERDRVWNEQFF

j_call: TRBJ2-2
v_call: TRBV7-2
cdr3_aa: CASSLRSVGGMNTGELFF

j_call: TRBJ1-1
v_call: TRBV4-1
cdr3_aa: CASSLILGTGGFRTEAFF

j_call: TRBJ1-4
v_call: TRBV16
cdr3_aa: CASSLRVGGNEKLFF

j_call: TRBJ2-3
v_call: TRBV7-6
cdr3_aa: CASSPRPSGGPDTQYF

j_call: TRBJ2-7
v_call: TRBV12-5
cdr3_aa: CASGFDPGSYEQYF

j_call: TRBJ2-3
v_call: TRBV20-1
cdr3_aa: CSARTGLAHYF

j_call: TRBJ2-3
v_call: TRBV7-9
cdr3_aa: CASSLGLAGDTQYF

j_call: TRBJ1-6
v_call: TRBV15
cdr3_aa: CATSRFQGSYNSPLHF

j_call: TRBJ2-3
v_call: TRBV7-8
cdr3_aa: CASSPLAWGQHTDTQYF

j_call: TRBJ1-2
v_call: TRBV25-1
cdr3_aa: CASSEWGRGYTF

j_call: TRBJ1-4
v_call: TRBV2
cdr3_aa: CASSALGQAGNEKLFF

j_call: TRBJ2-6
v_call: TRBV5-1
cdr3_aa: CASSLGQGISGANVLTF

j_call: TRBJ1-1
v_call: TRBV18
cdr3_aa: CASSPDRVNTEAFF

j_call: TRBJ2-3
v_call: TRBV6-5
cdr3_aa: CASSRSGGGTDTQYF

j_call: TRBJ2-7
v_call: TRBV19
cdr3_aa: CASSGQGGSSYEQYF

j_call: TRBJ2-3
v_call: TRBV2
cdr3_aa: CASSTSGRTDTQYF

j_call: TRBJ1-5
v_call: TRBV4-1
cdr3_aa: CASSPLLGLGNQPQHF

j_call: TRBJ1-5
v_call: TRBV5-5
cdr3_aa: CASSGGTYSNQPQHF

j_call: TRBJ1-2
v_call: TRBV7-2
cdr3_aa: CASSLSGDVVDTGVGYTF

j_call: TRBJ1-5
v_call: TRBV6-2/TRBV6-3
cdr3_aa: CASSRDNSNQPQHF